The 4 T cell receptor beta chains given below trace back to one sample, sequenced in a study of molecular identifiers for immune sequencing clone quantification. Using its own MiXCR run on the PCR reads, TCRdb lists one record per CDR3 protein. The sample shows around 480,000 distinct CDR3 sequences, 20% to 25% of them seen only once. Sequenced material: naive CD8+ T cells from blood, with Jurkat cell RNA spiked in. Sample subset: FACS-sorted CD8+CD4-CCR7+CD45RA+ naive T cells. These receptors were collected from a human donor in good health. Some libraries in this study had Jurkat cell RNA spiked in.

Many counts were recorded for this clonotype. The chain is built from TRBV28 and TRBJ2-3; TRBD1 matches 7 bases. The CDR3 is made up of 14 amino acids. Germline V lookup: CDR1 MDHEN, CDR2 SYDVKM. Trimming cost V 5 bases and J 0 bases; bases outside gene matches: 2. The CDR3 nucleotides read TGTGCCAGCAGTCGGGACAGCAGCACAGATACGCAGTATTTT. Residues: CASSRDSSTDTQYF.

This clonotype was seen a few times. This chain joins TRBV6-5 and TRBJ2-3, with no clear D. The germline CDR1 and CDR2 sequences are MNHEY and SVGAGI. The CDR3 totals 16 residues. V was shortened by 0 bases and J by 0 bases, with 10 bases between the two germline ends. CDR3 DNA sequence: TGTGCCAGCAGTTACTCCCCAAAATCTAGCACAGATACGCAGTATTTT. Protein: CASSYSPKSSTDTQYF.

The chain joins TRBV14 to TRBJ2-7, with 8 bases lining up with TRBD2. Germline trimming cut 0 bases from V and 4 bases from J; bases unmatched to any gene: 5. Germline V lookup: CDR1 SGHDN, CDR2 FVKESK. This CDR3 region has 15 residues. This CDR3 is CASSQDVAGTYEQYF. The DNA for the CDR3 is TGTGCCAGCAGCCAAGATGTAGCGGGAACGTACGAGCAGTACTTC.

The chain is built from TRBV7-6 and TRBJ2-7, with D uncertain. CDR1 and CDR2 (germline): SGHVS, FNYEAQ. Trimming took 0 bases from V and 1 from J, leaving 7 bases between them. The CDR3 loop spans 14 amino acids. CDR3 residues: CASSLAYGSYEQYF. The CDR3 region has the DNA TGTGCCAGCAGCTTAGCGTATGGATCCTACGAGCAGTACTTC.